A selection of T cell receptor beta chains follows, all from one sample in a study of post-analysis software for immune sequencing data. From the PCR reads, TCRdb called clonotypes with MiXCR, one entry per CDR3 protein. The table lists about 460,000 distinct CDR3 sequences, roughly 46% of them singletons. Source material: blood. Receptors were obtained from a girl aged 10 to 17 with multiple sclerosis. CDR3s include the opening cysteine and the closing phenylalanine or tryptophan. D genes are given only for firm matches. Clone size appears in some rows only: once, few, many, or a class for an expanded clone.

D	J	V	size	DNA	CDR3
-	TRBJ2-1	TRBV5-1	-	TGCGCCAGCAGCTCGTCCCGACGAGTCAATGAGCAGTTCTTC	CASSSSRRVNEQFF
-	TRBJ1-1	TRBV7-8	-	TGTGCCAGCAGCTTGAGGATTGATTTCGCTGAAGCTTTCTTT	CASSLRIDFAEAFF
-	TRBJ2-1	TRBV28	-	TGTGCCAGCAAGAGGGACAATGAGCAGTTCTTC	CASKRDNEQFF
TRBD2	TRBJ2-7	TRBV29-1	many	TGCAGCGTGGAATTTGCGGGAGGGGTCCACGAGCAGTACTTC	CSVEFAGGVHEQYF
-	TRBJ1-2	TRBV29-1	few	TGCAGCGTTGAGGCCCTCGAAGGTGGCTACACCTTC	CSVEALEGGYTF
-	TRBJ1-5	TRBV4-1	-	TGCGCCAGCAGCCAAGACAGGTATAGCAATCAGCCCCAGCATTTT	CASSQDRYSNQPQHF
TRBD1	TRBJ1-2	TRBV12-3/TRBV12-4	few	TGTGCCAGCAGTTTAGATGTCAGGGGGATCTATGGCTACACCTTC	CASSLDVRGIYGYTF
-	TRBJ1-1	TRBV12-3/TRBV12-4	-	TGTGCCAGCATGCACGGGACGGAGAACACTGAAGCTTTCTTT	CASMHGTENTEAFF
-	TRBJ2-3	TRBV7-2	-	TGTGCCAGCAGCTTAGTTTCCTCCCCGCAGTATTTT	CASSLVSSPQYF
-	TRBJ2-7	TRBV28	few	TGTGCCAGCAGTTCCACCTATAATGTCTACGAGCAGTACTTC	CASSSTYNVYEQYF
-	TRBJ2-3	TRBV6-6	few	TGTGCCAGCACCCTTCCTAGCGCTACTAGCACAGATACGCAGTATTTT	CASTLPSATSTDTQYF
-	TRBJ1-4	TRBV6-5	-	TGTGCCAGCAGTTACTCAACCGACACAGGGTGGGCTAATGAAAAACTGTTTTTT	CASSYSTDTGWANEKLFF
-	TRBJ2-2	TRBV7-8	-	TGTGCCAGCAGCTTAGTAGATAACACCGGGGAGCTGTTTTTT	CASSLVDNTGELFF
TRBD2	TRBJ2-1	TRBV20-1	few	TGCAGTGCTAGAGACCCTAGCGGGAGTTGGAATGAGCAGTTCTTC	CSARDPSGSWNEQFF
-	TRBJ1-5	TRBV29-1	-	TGCAGCGTTGCAACCTCTGGAAATCAGCCCCAGCATTTT	CSVATSGNQPQHF
-	TRBJ2-5	TRBV24-1	-	TGTGCCACCAGTGGAGGGGGAACAGAGACCCAGTACTTC	CATSGGGTETQYF
-	TRBJ2-4	TRBV6-2/TRBV6-3	-	TGTGCCAGCAGTCTCGGACGGGCATCTAGAGGGGGGTACATTCAGTACTTC	CASSLGRASRGGYIQYF
-	TRBJ2-7	TRBV12-3/TRBV12-4	-	TGTGCCAGCAGTTTAGACAAGGCACCTGGGAACGAGCAGTACTTC	CASSLDKAPGNEQYF
TRBD1	TRBJ1-2	TRBV5-5	-	TGTGCCAGCAGCGTACCCGGGACAGGGCCTGGCTACACCTTC	CASSVPGTGPGYTF
TRBD2	TRBJ2-1	TRBV27	few	TGTGCCAGCAGTTTGAATAGCGGGCCTTACAATGAGCAGTTCTTC	CASSLNSGPYNEQFF
-	TRBJ2-1	TRBV18	-	TGTGCCAGCTCACCACCGGGGGCAGCGGGACAGAATGAGCAGTTCTTC	CASSPPGAAGQNEQFF
TRBD2	TRBJ2-1	TRBV7-6	-	TGTGCCAGCAGCTTAGGAGGTAGCGGGGGGGAGCAGTTCTTC	CASSLGGSGGEQFF
TRBD2	TRBJ2-1	TRBV29-1	-	TGCAGCGCTGCCGGGGCTAGCGGGAGAAATGAGCAGTTCTTC	CSAAGASGRNEQFF
TRBD2	TRBJ2-7	TRBV6-1	-	TGTGCCAGCAGTGAAGAAGTTCGGGGACTAGTTCGCTACGAGCAGTACTTC	CASSEEVRGLVRYEQYF
-	TRBJ1-5	TRBV28	once	TGTGCCAGCAGCCCCGGATCTCCTTATAGCAATCAGCCCCAGCATTTT	CASSPGSPYSNQPQHF
TRBD2	TRBJ2-1	TRBV20-1	-	TGCAGTGCTGACTTGCGACTAGCGGGAGTGGGTGAGCAGTTCTTC	CSADLRLAGVGEQFF
-	TRBJ2-1	TRBV7-3	few	TGTGCCAGCAGCTTAACACCTAGCCAACCTGCTGTCGGGCATTACTACAATGAGCAGTTCTTC	CASSLTPSQPAVGHYYNEQFF
TRBD2	TRBJ2-7	TRBV12-3/TRBV12-4	few	TGTGCCAGCAGTATGGGACTAGCGGGAGCCTACGAGCAGTACTTC	CASSMGLAGAYEQYF
TRBD2	TRBJ2-5	TRBV29-1	-	TGCAGCGCCACTTTAGGACTAGCGGGAGGGCTTGAAGAGACCCAGTACTTC	CSATLGLAGGLEETQYF
-	TRBJ2-7	TRBV6-1	-	TGTGCCAGCAGTGAAGCGAACGGGTGGGAGCAGTACTTC	CASSEANGWEQYF
TRBD2	TRBJ2-1	TRBV20-1	few	TGCAGTGCTAGAGCCCCGACTAGCGGACGGCAGTTCTTC	CSARAPTSGRQFF
TRBD2	TRBJ2-4	TRBV7-2	-	TGTGCCAGCAGCCGATCAACTAGCGGAATAGCCAAAAACATTCAGTACTTC	CASSRSTSGIAKNIQYF
TRBD1	TRBJ2-3	TRBV12-3/TRBV12-4	-	TGTGCCAGCAGTTCGACAGGGCCTACAGATGCGCAGTATTTT	CASSSTGPTDAQYF
-	TRBJ2-7	TRBV6-4	-	TGTGCCAGCAGCCAAAGGGGAGTGGGCTACGAGCAGTACTTC	CASSQRGVGYEQYF
TRBD1	TRBJ1-2	TRBV28	-	TGTGCCAGCAGTACAGCGACAGGGGGAGGCTATGGCTACACCTTC	CASSTATGGGYGYTF
-	TRBJ1-1	TRBV20-1	-	TGCAGTGCTAGACCCATAAACGGACAGCACATGAACACTGAAGCTTTCTTT	CSARPINGQHMNTEAFF
-	TRBJ2-7	TRBV29-1	few	TGCAGCGTTGAGCTTACAGGGCCCTACGAGCAGTACTTC	CSVELTGPYEQYF
TRBD1	TRBJ2-7	TRBV10-1	-	TGCGCCAGCAGAAAGGCGACAGGGAGCCTCCCCCGCGACGAGCAGTACTTC	CASRKATGSLPRDEQYF
TRBD2	TRBJ2-1	TRBV4-2	once	TGTGCCAGCAGCCAAAAACTAGCGGGAGGGCCCCATGAGCAGTTCTTC	CASSQKLAGGPHEQFF
-	TRBJ2-3	TRBV13	-	TGTGCCAGCAGCTTCATTGTGGATACGCAGTATTTT	CASSFIVDTQYF
TRBD1	TRBJ1-1	TRBV27	-	TGTGCCAGCAGTTTTTACCGGGACAGAGGGAACACTGAAGCTTTCTTT	CASSFYRDRGNTEAFF
TRBD2	TRBJ2-1	TRBV7-8	few	TGTGCCAGCAGCTTACCCGGACTAGCGGGATCCTACAATGAGCAGTTCTTC	CASSLPGLAGSYNEQFF
-	TRBJ2-7	TRBV29-1	-	TGCAGTATTGAGGGCCGGGGGCACGACGAGCAGTACTTC	CSIEGRGHDEQYF
-	TRBJ1-2	TRBV7-9	-	TGTGCCAGCAGCTCCCAACAGGGTTGGGGCTATGGCTACACCTTC	CASSSQQGWGYGYTF
-	TRBJ1-5	TRBV6-2/TRBV6-3	-	TGTGCCAGCAGTTACACAGTCAGGGGTCAGCCCCAGCATTTT	CASSYTVRGQPQHF